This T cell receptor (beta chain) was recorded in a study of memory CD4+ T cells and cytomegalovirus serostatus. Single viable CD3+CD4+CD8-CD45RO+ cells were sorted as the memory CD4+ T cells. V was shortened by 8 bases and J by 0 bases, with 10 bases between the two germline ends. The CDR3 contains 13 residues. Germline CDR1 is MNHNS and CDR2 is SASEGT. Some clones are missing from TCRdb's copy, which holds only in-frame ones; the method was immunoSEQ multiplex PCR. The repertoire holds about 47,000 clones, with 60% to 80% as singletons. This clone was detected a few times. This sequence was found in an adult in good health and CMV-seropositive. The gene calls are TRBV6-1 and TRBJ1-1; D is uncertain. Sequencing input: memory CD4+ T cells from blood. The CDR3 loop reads CASAAALNTEAFF. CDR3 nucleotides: TGTGCCAGCGCGGCGGCGCTGAACACTGAAGCTTTCTTT.